This TCR beta chain was sequenced for a study of a mutant IDH1 vaccine in newly diagnosed glioma. Study-level information: Scheduled for weeks 1, 3, 5, 7, 11, 15, 19 and 23, eight vaccinations were given to patients. Vaccination followed radiotherapy alone by 4-6 weeks, or accompanied temozolomide cycles.

Time point given: week 5, during vaccination. Topical imiquimod was applied with each vaccine dose, which held 300 ug of mutant IDH1 20-mer peptide. From germline, CDR1 is DFQATT and CDR2 SNEGSKA (reference sequence). This CDR3 is built from 10 residues. As for this clone: Antigen: not known. Its ends do not fully match the called genes, so a read error is possible.

Repertoires were generated with immunoSEQ multiplex PCR, while TCRdb's copy carries only in-frame clones and drops some. The sample holds fewer than 40,000 clones; around 58% are singletons and the top ten take roughly 11%. This receptor was identified in a woman between 18 and 29 years old with glioma. The sequencing here drew on PBMCs, taken from a glioma patient whose treatment included an IDH1 peptide vaccine. The genes are TRBV20-1 and TRBJ2-7; 7 positions match TRBD2. For the CDR3, the DNA is TGCAGTGCTAAATCGGATCGGGGGGTCTTC. It translates to CSAKSDRGVF.